This is a list of T cell receptor beta chains from one sample in a study of T cells in tuberculosis. The table came from immunoSEQ multiplex PCR; TCRdb's copy has only in-frame clones and leaves some out. This sample carries 25,000 to 40,000 clones, around nine tenths of them seen once, and the ten largest clones take less than 6.5%. This specimen was PBMCs, taken at tuberculosis diagnosis. Every receptor here comes from an adult with tuberculosis. CDR3s include the opening cysteine and the closing phenylalanine or tryptophan. The D gene is left open where the match is weak. Some rows mark clone size as missing; the rest say once, few, many or name a class of expanded clone.

cdr3_length d_call j_call clone_size v_call cdr3_aa cdr3_nt
16 TRBD2 TRBJ2-7 - TRBV7-2 CASSFAPTSGNYEQYF TGTGCCAGCAGCTTCGCTCCGACTAGCGGAAACTACGAGCAGTACTTC
12 TRBD2 TRBJ2-7 - TRBV2 CASLAGGIEQYF TGTGCCAGCCTAGCGGGGGGTATCGAGCAGTACTTC
14 TRBD1 TRBJ1-1 - TRBV19 CASSSPGQGAEAFF TGTGCCAGTAGTTCTCCGGGACAGGGGGCTGAAGCTTTCTTT
13 - TRBJ2-7 few TRBV7-3 CASSWTPGSEQYF TGTGCCAGCAGCTGGACGCCGGGGTCCGAGCAGTACTTC
15 TRBD2 TRBJ2-3 once TRBV5-1 CASSLVGGARDTQYF TGCGCCAGCAGCTTGGTCGGGGGGGCCAGAGATACGCAGTATTTT
16 TRBD2 TRBJ2-3 - TRBV5-6 CASSLPAGGNTDTQYF TGTGCCAGCAGCTTGCCAGCGGGAGGGAACACAGATACGCAGTATTTT
14 - TRBJ1-5 - TRBV27 CASTYSSSNQPQHF TGTGCCAGCACCTACTCTTCATCCAATCAGCCCCAGCATTTT
13 TRBD2 TRBJ2-7 - TRBV7-9 CASSFIAGYEQYF TGTGCCAGCAGCTTTATAGCGGGCTACGAGCAGTACTTC
13 - TRBJ2-3 - TRBV30 CAWSARGTDTQYF TGTGCCTGGAGTGCGAGGGGCACAGATACGCAGTATTTT
15 - TRBJ2-1 - TRBV7-9 CASSQRSFSNNEQFF TGTGCCAGCAGCCAAAGGAGTTTCTCTAACAATGAGCAGTTCTTC
16 - TRBJ2-3 - TRBV18 CASSPFTRMGTDTQYF TGTGCCAGCTCACCGTTTACTAGGATGGGCACAGATACGCAGTATTTT
15 TRBD1 TRBJ2-3 - TRBV13 CASSPPTGSTDTQYF TGTGCCAGCAGCCCCCCGACAGGGAGCACAGATACGCAGTATTTT
15 TRBD1 TRBJ2-5 - TRBV5-5 CASSPRQGEVETQYF TGTGCCAGCAGCCCACGACAGGGAGAGGTGGAGACCCAGTACTTC
13 - TRBJ1-2 - TRBV11-3 CASSKPWGDGYTF TGTGCCAGCAGCAAACCCTGGGGGGATGGCTACACCTTC
15 TRBD1 TRBJ1-2 once TRBV2 CASSESGQGASGYTF TGTGCCAGCAGTGAGTCGGGACAGGGGGCAAGTGGCTACACCTTC
14 - TRBJ1-2 - TRBV4-1 CASSLKVGTQGYTF TGCGCCAGCAGCCTAAAGGTCGGCACACAGGGCTACACCTTC
14 TRBD1 TRBJ1-2 - TRBV7-8 CASSSTGQGAGYTF TGTGCCAGCAGCTCGACCGGACAGGGGGCGGGCTACACCTTC
13 - TRBJ1-2 - TRBV27 CASSLSGVYGYTF TGTGCCAGCAGTTTGTCAGGGGTCTATGGCTACACCTTC
14 TRBD2 TRBJ2-5 - TRBV2 CASGGLAGEETQYF TGTGCCAGCGGGGGACTAGCGGGGGAAGAGACCCAGTACTTC
15 - TRBJ2-1 once TRBV4-3 CASSQDRGSYNEQFF TGCGCCAGCAGCCAAGACAGGGGCTCCTACAATGAGCAGTTCTTC
18 TRBD1 TRBJ2-7 - TRBV9 CASSADPVGTGGSYEQYF TGTGCCAGCAGCGCTGATCCGGTCGGGACAGGCGGATCCTACGAGCAGTACTTC
16 TRBD1 TRBJ2-5 once TRBV11-2 CASSLKGTEYQETQYF TGTGCCAGCAGCTTAAAAGGGACAGAGTACCAAGAGACCCAGTACTTC
13 TRBD1 TRBJ1-2 - TRBV6-5 CASSRTGNYGYTF TGTGCCAGCAGTCGGACAGGGAACTATGGCTACACCTTC
15 - TRBJ2-1 few TRBV9 CASSVGGQLYNEQFF TGTGCCAGCAGCGTAGGAGGACAGCTGTACAATGAGCAGTTCTTC
14 TRBD1 TRBJ1-5 few TRBV2 CASRGDRGRQPQHF TGTGCCAGCAGAGGAGACAGGGGGAGGCAGCCCCAGCATTTT
14 TRBD1 TRBJ2-2 - TRBV7-7 CASSRAGGTGELFF TGTGCTAGCAGCCGCGCAGGGGGAACCGGGGAGCTGTTTTTT
14 TRBD1 TRBJ1-2 few TRBV4-3 CASSQDGRGDGYTF TGCGCCAGCAGCCAAGATGGCAGGGGGGATGGCTACACCTTC
15 - TRBJ1-5 - TRBV12-5 CASGIGQYSNQPQHF TGTGCTAGTGGTATTGGACAGTATAGCAATCAGCCCCAGCATTTT
12 - TRBJ2-7 - TRBV7-9 CASSRGSLEQYF TGTGCCAGCAGCCGGGGGTCCCTCGAGCAGTACTTC
15 TRBD2 TRBJ2-1 - TRBV10-1 CASSEATSGRNEQFF TGCGCCAGCAGTGAGGCAACTAGCGGGAGGAATGAGCAGTTCTTC
15 TRBD2 TRBJ2-7 - TRBV19 CASSPQTSLSYEQYF TGTGCCAGTAGTCCTCAGACTAGCTTGTCCTACGAGCAGTACTTC
12 - TRBJ1-6 few TRBV28 CASSLRGSALHF TGTGCCAGCAGCCTGAGAGGGTCGGCCCTCCACTTT
13 - TRBJ1-2 - TRBV19 CASSINGHDHYTF TGTGCCAGTAGTATCAACGGACACGATCACTACACCTTC
15 TRBD1 TRBJ1-2 few TRBV6-1 CASSESVTGTYGYTF TGTGCCAGCAGTGAATCAGTGACAGGGACCTATGGCTACACCTTC
16 - TRBJ2-6 - TRBV30 CAWSPWTSSGANVLTF TGTGCCTGGAGCCCCTGGACAAGCTCTGGGGCCAACGTCCTGACTTTC
14 TRBD1 TRBJ1-1 - TRBV11-2 CASSPIQGRTEAFF TGTGCCAGCAGCCCGATACAGGGGAGAACTGAAGCTTTCTTT
13 TRBD1 TRBJ2-7 - TRBV30 CAWSRDRASEQYF TGTGCCTGGTCCCGGGACAGGGCCTCCGAGCAGTACTTC
16 TRBD2 TRBJ2-3 - TRBV10-3 CAISRPAGDSSDTQYF TGTGCCATCAGCCGTCCGGCGGGAGATTCGTCAGATACGCAGTATTTT
14 TRBD1 TRBJ1-2 few TRBV6-1 CASSEATGGYGYTF TGTGCCAGCAGTGAAGCAACAGGGGGCTATGGCTACACCTTC
14 - TRBJ1-4 once TRBV6-1 CASSPQGYDEKLFF TGTGCCAGCAGTCCACAGGGCTACGATGAAAAACTGTTTTTT
16 TRBD1 TRBJ1-2 - TRBV6-5 CASSYTRQGANYGYTF TGTGCCAGCAGTTACACCCGACAGGGGGCAAACTATGGCTACACCTTC
11 - TRBJ1-1 - TRBV30 CAWSAQVGAFF TGTGCCTGGAGTGCGCAGGTTGGGGCTTTCTTT
15 TRBD1 TRBJ1-6 - TRBV5-1 CASSPDRGQWSPLHF TGCGCCAGCAGCCCTGACAGGGGGCAATGGTCACCCCTCCACTTT
14 - TRBJ1-1 - TRBV30 CAWSVLGGNTEAFF TGTGCCTGGAGTGTACTAGGGGGGAACACTGAAGCTTTCTTT
15 TRBD1 TRBJ2-7 - TRBV10-3 CAISGGQGVSYEQYF TGTGCCATCAGTGGGGGACAGGGGGTCTCCTACGAGCAGTACTTC
15 TRBD1 TRBJ2-7 - TRBV5-5 CASSLDRGYIYEQYF TGTGCCAGCAGCTTGGACAGGGGCTATATATACGAGCAGTACTTC
19 - TRBJ2-1 - TRBV21-1 CASSKHDQGQDLSYNEQFF TGTGCCAGCAGTAAACATGACCAAGGACAGGACCTCTCCTACAATGAGCAGTTCTTC